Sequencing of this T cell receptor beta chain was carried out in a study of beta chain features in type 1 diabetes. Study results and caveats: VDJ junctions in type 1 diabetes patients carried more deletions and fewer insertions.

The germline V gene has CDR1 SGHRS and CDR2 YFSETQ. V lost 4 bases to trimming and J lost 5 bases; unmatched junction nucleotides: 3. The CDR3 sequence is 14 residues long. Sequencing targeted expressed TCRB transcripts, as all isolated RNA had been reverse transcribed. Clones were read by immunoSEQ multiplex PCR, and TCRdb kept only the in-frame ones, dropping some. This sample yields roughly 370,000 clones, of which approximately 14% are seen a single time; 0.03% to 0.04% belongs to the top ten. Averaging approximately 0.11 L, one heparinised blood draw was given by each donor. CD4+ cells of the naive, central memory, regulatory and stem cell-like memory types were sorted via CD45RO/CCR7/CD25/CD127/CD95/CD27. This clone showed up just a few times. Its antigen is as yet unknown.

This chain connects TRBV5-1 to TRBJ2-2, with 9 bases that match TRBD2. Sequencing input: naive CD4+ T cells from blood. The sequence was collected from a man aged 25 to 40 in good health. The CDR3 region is CASSRLAETGELFF. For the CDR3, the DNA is TGCGCCAGCAGCAGACTAGCGGAGACCGGGGAGCTGTTTTTT. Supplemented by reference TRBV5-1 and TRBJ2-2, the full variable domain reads KAGVTQTPRYLIKTRGQQVTLSCSPISGHRSVSWYQQTPGQGLQFLFEYFSETQRNKGNFPGRFSGRQFSNSRSEMNVSTLELGDSALYLCASSRLAETGELFFGEGSRLTVL.